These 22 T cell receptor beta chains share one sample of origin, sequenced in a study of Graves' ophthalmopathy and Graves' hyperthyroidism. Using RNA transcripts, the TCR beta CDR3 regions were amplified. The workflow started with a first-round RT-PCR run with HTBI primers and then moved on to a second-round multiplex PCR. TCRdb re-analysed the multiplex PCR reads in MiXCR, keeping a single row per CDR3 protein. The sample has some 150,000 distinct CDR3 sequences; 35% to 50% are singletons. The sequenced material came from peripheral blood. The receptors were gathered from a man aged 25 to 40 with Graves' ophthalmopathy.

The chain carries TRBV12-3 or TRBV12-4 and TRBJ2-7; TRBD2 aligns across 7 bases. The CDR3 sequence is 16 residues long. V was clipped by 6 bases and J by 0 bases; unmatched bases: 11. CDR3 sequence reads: CASSSGTGVSSYEQYF. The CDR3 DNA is TGTGCCAGCAGCAGCGGGACGGGCGTTAGCTCCTACGAGCAGTACTTC.

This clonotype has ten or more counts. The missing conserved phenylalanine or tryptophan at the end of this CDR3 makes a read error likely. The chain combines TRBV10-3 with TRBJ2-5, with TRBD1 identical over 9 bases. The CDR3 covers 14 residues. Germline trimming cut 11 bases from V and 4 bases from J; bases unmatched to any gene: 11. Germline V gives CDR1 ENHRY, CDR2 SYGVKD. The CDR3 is CAVQPGQGRETQYS. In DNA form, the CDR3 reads TGTGCCGTACAACCGGGACAGGGAAGAGAGACCCAGTACTCC.

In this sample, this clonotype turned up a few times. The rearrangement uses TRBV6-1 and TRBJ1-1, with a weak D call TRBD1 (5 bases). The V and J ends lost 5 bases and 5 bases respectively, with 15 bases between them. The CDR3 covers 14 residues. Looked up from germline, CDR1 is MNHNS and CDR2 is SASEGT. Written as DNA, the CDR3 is TGTGCCAGCAGTCAAGGCGGGGCGGGGACTGAAGCTTTCTTT. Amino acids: CASSQGGAGTEAFF.

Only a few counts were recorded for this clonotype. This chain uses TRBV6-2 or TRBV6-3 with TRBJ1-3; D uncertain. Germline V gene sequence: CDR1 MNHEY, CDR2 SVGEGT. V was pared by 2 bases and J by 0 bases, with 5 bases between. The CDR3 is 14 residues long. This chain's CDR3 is CASSYEVSGNTIYF. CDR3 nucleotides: TGTGCCAGCAGTTACGAGGTCTCTGGAAACACCATATATTTT.

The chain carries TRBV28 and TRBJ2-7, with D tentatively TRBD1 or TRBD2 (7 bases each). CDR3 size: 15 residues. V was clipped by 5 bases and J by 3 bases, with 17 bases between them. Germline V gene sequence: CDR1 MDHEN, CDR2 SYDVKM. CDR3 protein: CASSRRTGGGYEQYF. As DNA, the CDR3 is TGTGCCAGCAGTCGTCGGACAGGCGGGGGCTACGAGCAGTACTTC.

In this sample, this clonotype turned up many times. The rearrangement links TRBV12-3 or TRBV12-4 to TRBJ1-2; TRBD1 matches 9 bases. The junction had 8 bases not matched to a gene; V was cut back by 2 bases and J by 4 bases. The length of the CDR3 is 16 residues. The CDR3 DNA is TGTGCCAGCAGTTTAATCCCACAGGGGGCTAGCTATGGCTACACCTTC. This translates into CASSLIPQGASYGYTF.

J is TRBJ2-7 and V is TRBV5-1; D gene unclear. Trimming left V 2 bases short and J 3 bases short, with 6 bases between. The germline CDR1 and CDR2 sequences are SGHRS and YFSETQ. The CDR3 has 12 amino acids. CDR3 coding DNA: TGCGCCAGCAGCTTAACCCTCTACGAGCAGTACTTC. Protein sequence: CASSLTLYEQYF.

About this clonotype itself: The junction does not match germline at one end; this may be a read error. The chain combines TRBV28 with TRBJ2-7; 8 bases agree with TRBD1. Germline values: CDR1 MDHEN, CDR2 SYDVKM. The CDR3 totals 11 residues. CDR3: CASSLGPGQAF. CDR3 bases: TGTGCCAGCAGTTTAGGTCCGGGACAGGCTTTC. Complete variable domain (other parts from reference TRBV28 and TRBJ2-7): DVKVTQSSRYLVKRTGEKVFLECVQDMDHENMFWYRQDPGLGLRLIYFSYDVKMKEKGDIPEGYSVSREKKERFSLILESASTNQTSMYLCASSLGPGQAFGPGTRLTVT.

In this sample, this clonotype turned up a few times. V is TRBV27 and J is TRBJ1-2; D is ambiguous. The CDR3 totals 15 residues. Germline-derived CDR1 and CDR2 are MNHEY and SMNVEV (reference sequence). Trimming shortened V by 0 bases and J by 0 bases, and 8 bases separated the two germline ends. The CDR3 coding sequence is TGTGCCAGCAGTTTATCAGCAGCAGCTAACTATGGCTACACCTTC. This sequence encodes CASSLSAAANYGYTF.

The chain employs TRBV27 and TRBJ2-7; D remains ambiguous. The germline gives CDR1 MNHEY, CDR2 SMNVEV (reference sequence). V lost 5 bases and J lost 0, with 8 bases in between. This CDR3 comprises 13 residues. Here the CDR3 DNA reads TGTGCCAGCAGTCCAAGCTACTCCTACGAGCAGTACTTC. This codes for CASSPSYSYEQYF.

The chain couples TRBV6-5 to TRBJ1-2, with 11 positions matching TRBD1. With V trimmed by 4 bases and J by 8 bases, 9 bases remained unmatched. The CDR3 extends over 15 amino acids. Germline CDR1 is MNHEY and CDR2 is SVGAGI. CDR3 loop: CASSSPSDRGRGYTF. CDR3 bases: TGTGCCAGCAGTTCGCCCTCGGACAGGGGGCGAGGCTACACCTTC.

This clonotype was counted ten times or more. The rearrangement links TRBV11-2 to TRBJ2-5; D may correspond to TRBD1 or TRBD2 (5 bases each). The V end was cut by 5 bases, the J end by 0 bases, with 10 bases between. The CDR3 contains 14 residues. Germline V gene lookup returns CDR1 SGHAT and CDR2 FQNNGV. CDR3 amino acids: CASSQRGYQETQYF. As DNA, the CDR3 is TGTGCCAGCAGCCAGAGGGGCTACCAAGAGACCCAGTACTTC.

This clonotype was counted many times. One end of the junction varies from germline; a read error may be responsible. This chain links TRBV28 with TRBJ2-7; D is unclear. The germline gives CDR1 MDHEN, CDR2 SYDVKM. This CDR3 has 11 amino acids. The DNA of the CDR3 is TGTGCCAGCGGCGGACGGTACGCGCAGTACTTC. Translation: CASGGRYAQYF.

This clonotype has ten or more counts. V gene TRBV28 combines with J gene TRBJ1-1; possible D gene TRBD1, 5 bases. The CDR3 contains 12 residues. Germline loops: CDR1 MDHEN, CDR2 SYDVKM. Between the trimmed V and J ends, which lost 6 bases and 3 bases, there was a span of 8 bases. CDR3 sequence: CASSQGDTEAFF. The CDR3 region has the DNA TGTGCCAGCAGCCAGGGAGACACTGAAGCTTTCTTT.

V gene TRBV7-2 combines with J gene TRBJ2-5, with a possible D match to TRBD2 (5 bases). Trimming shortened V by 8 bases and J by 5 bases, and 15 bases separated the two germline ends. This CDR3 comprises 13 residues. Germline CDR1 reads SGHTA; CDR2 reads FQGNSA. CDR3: CASRTDISETQYF. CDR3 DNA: TGTGCCAGCCGGACTGATATTTCGGAGACCCAGTACTTC.

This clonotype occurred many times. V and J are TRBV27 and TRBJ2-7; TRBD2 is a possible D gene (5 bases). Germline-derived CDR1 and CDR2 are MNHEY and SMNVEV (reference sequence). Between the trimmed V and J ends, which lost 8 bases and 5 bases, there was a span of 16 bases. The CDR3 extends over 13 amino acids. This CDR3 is CASGLAGFHEQYF. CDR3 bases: TGTGCCAGCGGTCTTGCGGGTTTCCACGAGCAGTACTTC.

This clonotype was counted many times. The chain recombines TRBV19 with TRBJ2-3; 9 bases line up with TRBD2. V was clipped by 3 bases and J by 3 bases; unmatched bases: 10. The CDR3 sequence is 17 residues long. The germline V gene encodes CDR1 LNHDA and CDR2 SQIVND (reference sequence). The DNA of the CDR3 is TGTGCCAGTAGTATCAGTGGTAGCGGGAGAATTACAGATACGCAGTATTTT. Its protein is CASSISGSGRITDTQYF.

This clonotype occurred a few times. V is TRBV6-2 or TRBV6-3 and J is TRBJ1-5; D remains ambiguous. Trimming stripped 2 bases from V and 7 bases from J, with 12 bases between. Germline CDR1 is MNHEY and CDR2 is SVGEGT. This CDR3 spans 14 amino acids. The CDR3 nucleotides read TGTGCCAGCAGTTACGCCCTGGGTCACCAGCCCCAGCATTTT. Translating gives CASSYALGHQPQHF.

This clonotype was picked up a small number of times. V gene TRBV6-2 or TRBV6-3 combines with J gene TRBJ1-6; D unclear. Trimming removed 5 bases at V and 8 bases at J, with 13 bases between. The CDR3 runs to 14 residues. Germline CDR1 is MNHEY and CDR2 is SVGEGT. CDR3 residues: CASSPAVDHSPLHF. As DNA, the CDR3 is TGTGCCAGCAGTCCCGCGGTAGACCATTCACCCCTCCACTTT.

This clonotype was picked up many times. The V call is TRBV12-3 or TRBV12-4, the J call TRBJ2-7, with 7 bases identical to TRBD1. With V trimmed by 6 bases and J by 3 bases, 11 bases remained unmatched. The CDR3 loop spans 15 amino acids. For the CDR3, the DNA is TGTGCCAGCAGAACCAGTTGGACAGGAAACTACGAGCAGTACTTC. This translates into CASRTSWTGNYEQYF.

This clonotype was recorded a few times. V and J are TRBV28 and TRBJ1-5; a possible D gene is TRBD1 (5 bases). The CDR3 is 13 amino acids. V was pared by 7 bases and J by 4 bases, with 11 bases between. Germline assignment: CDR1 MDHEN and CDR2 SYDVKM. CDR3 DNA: TGTGCCAGCAACCGACAGAGGAATCAGCCCCAGCATTTT. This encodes CASNRQRNQPQHF.

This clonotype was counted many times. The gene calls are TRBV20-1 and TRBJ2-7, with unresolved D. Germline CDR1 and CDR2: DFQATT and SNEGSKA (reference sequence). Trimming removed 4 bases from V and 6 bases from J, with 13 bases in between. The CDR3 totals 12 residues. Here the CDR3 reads CSATTSLGEQYF. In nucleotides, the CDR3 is TGCAGTGCTACGACTTCATTGGGCGAGCAGTACTTC.